This is a list of T cell receptor beta chains from one sample in a study of shared clonotypes between healthy human individuals. Repertoires were generated with immunoSEQ multiplex PCR, while TCRdb's copy carries only in-frame clones and drops some. The data contain hundreds of thousands of clones, 80% to 95% of them singletons. Sequenced sample: naive CD8+ T cells sorted from blood. The receptor set was obtained from a man aged 25 to 45 in good health. CDR3s include the opening cysteine and the closing phenylalanine or tryptophan. A D gene is named only where the DNA matches it firmly. Some rows mark clone size as missing; the rest say once, few, many or name a class of expanded clone.

length | size | D | J | V | CDR3 | DNA
16 | . | . | TRBJ2-1 | TRBV7-2 | CASILLSGTQNNEQFF | TGTGCCAGCATCCTATTATCCGGGACGCAAAACAATGAGCAGTTCTTC
15 | once | TRBD2 | TRBJ2-7 | TRBV5-5 | CASSLLAGGPWEQYF | TGTGCCAGCAGCTTGTTAGCGGGAGGGCCTTGGGAGCAGTACTTC
13 | . | . | TRBJ2-3 | TRBV6-6 | CASSLRWTDTQYF | TGTGCCAGCAGTCTCAGGTGGACAGATACGCAGTATTTT
15 | . | TRBD1 | TRBJ2-5 | TRBV29-1 | CSVEDLGRGRETQYF | TGCAGCGTTGAAGATCTCGGCAGGGGGCGAGAGACCCAGTACTTC
16 | . | TRBD2 | TRBJ2-2 | TRBV5-4 | CASSWGGAGLEGELFF | TGTGCCAGCAGCTGGGGCGGGGCAGGACTAGAGGGGGAGCTGTTTTTT
15 | . | . | TRBJ1-1 | TRBV13 | CASSLFNSMNTEAFF | TGTGCCAGCAGCTTGTTTAACAGCATGAACACTGAAGCTTTCTTT
15 | . | . | TRBJ2-1 | TRBV6-5 | CASSYVAAAVGEQFF | TGTGCCAGCAGTTACGTAGCGGCAGCCGTAGGTGAGCAGTTCTTC
15 | . | . | TRBJ1-4 | TRBV2 | CASSEAGGFGEKLFF | TGTGCCAGCAGTGAAGCGGGGGGGTTCGGTGAAAAACTGTTTTTT
15 | . | . | TRBJ2-2 | TRBV7-2 | CASSSPGVTTGELFF | TGTGCCAGCAGCTCACCCGGGGTGACCACCGGGGAGCTGTTTTTT
16 | . | . | TRBJ2-7 | TRBV28 | CASSTMVGRPSYEQYF | TGTGCCAGCAGTACCATGGTGGGAAGGCCCTCCTACGAGCAGTACTTC
14 | . | . | TRBJ2-3 | TRBV27 | CASSSSGWIDTQYF | TGTGCCAGCAGTTCTTCCGGGTGGATAGATACGCAGTATTTT
16 | . | TRBD2 | TRBJ2-3 | TRBV7-9 | CASSLGTSGDTDTQYF | TGTGCCAGCAGCTTAGGGACTAGCGGTGACACAGATACGCAGTATTTT
12 | . | . | TRBJ2-7 | TRBV29-1 | CSVRGQSYEQYF | TGCAGCGTTCGGGGGCAGAGCTACGAGCAGTACTTC
16 | . | . | TRBJ2-3 | TRBV10-3 | CAISAPPLRSTDTQYF | TGTGCCATCAGTGCCCCCCCCCTTAGGAGCACAGATACGCAGTATTTT
14 | . | . | TRBJ2-2 | TRBV7-8 | CASSYQGFTGELFF | TGTGCCAGCAGTTATCAAGGCTTCACCGGGGAGCTGTTTTTT
15 | . | . | TRBJ2-7 | TRBV15 | CATSRDPDYSYEQYF | TGTGCCACCAGCAGAGACCCCGATTACTCCTACGAGCAGTACTTC
17 | . | TRBD2 | TRBJ2-7 | TRBV5-4 | CASSERDGLARLYEQYF | TGTGCCAGCAGCGAAAGGGACGGACTAGCGAGGTTATACGAGCAGTACTTC
16 | . | . | TRBJ2-6 | TRBV27 | CASSGGAVPGANVLTF | TGTGCCAGCAGCGGGGGCGCGGTACCTGGGGCCAACGTCCTGACTTTC
15 | . | TRBD2 | TRBJ2-7 | TRBV10-1 | CASSAGSGGPYEQYF | TGCGCCAGCAGTGCTGGTAGCGGGGGCCCCTACGAGCAGTACTTC
14 | . | TRBD1 | TRBJ2-7 | TRBV28 | CASSLGTGGYEQYF | TGTGCCAGCAGTTTGGGGACAGGGGGATACGAGCAGTACTTC
14 | . | . | TRBJ2-7 | TRBV14 | CASSQETGLDEQYF | TGTGCCAGCAGCCAAGAAACTGGTCTCGACGAGCAGTACTTC
13 | . | . | TRBJ2-3 | TRBV29-1 | CSVEGGSTDTQYF | TGCAGCGTTGAAGGCGGTAGCACAGATACGCAGTATTTT
14 | once | TRBD1 | TRBJ1-1 | TRBV27 | CASSLGTGGSEAFF | TGTGCCAGCAGTTTGGGGACAGGGGGAAGCGAAGCTTTCTTT
15 | once | TRBD2 | TRBJ2-3 | TRBV9 | CASSVSGRSTDTQYF | TGTGCCAGCAGCGTAAGCGGGAGAAGCACAGATACGCAGTATTTT
18 | . | . | TRBJ2-7 | TRBV2 | CASKYILSGKGLGYEQYF | TGTGCCAGCAAATATATCCTTTCAGGGAAGGGCCTAGGGTACGAGCAGTACTTC
15 | . | . | TRBJ2-7 | TRBV4-2 | CASSPTSTGIYEQYF | TGTGCCAGCAGCCCGACTAGTACAGGGATTTACGAGCAGTACTTC
14 | . | TRBD1 | TRBJ1-2 | TRBV7-9 | CASSQGGTNYGYTF | TGTGCCAGCAGCCAGGGGGGCACTAACTATGGCTACACCTTC
14 | . | . | TRBJ2-1 | TRBV13 | CASKSRGSLNEQFF | TGTGCCAGCAAATCTAGAGGGTCCCTTAATGAGCAGTTCTTC
12 | . | . | TRBJ1-2 | TRBV6-1 | CASEGLSYGYTF | TGTGCCTCCGAAGGCCTCTCCTATGGCTACACCTTC
15 | . | TRBD1 | TRBJ2-5 | TRBV19 | CASSPLWGTGATQYF | TGTGCCAGTAGTCCTCTCTGGGGGACAGGGGCGACCCAGTACTTC
11 | few | . | TRBJ1-3 | TRBV19 | CASSMGGTIYF | TGTGCCAGTAGTATGGGGGGCACCATATATTTT
14 | once | . | TRBJ2-2 | TRBV30 | CAWTGTANTGELFF | TGTGCCTGGACCGGGACCGCGAACACCGGGGAGCTGTTTTTT
14 | . | . | TRBJ2-7 | TRBV4-1 | CASSQGLGVYEQYF | TGCGCCAGCAGCCAAGGTCTGGGAGTCTACGAGCAGTACTTC
16 | . | TRBD2 | TRBJ2-1 | TRBV11-2 | CASSLTSGRGYNEQFF | TGTGCCAGCAGCTTAACCAGCGGGAGAGGGTACAATGAGCAGTTCTTC
14 | . | TRBD1 | TRBJ2-7 | TRBV14 | CASSLATGVNEQYF | TGTGCCAGCAGCCTCGCGACAGGGGTGAACGAGCAGTACTTC
18 | . | TRBD2 | TRBJ2-3 | TRBV5-4 | CASRDGRGSSGSTDTQYF | TGTGCCAGCAGGGATGGGCGTGGGTCTAGCGGGAGCACAGATACGCAGTATTTT
14 | . | . | TRBJ2-5 | TRBV18 | CASFHGRSQETQYF | TGTGCCAGCTTTCATGGGAGGAGCCAAGAGACCCAGTACTTC